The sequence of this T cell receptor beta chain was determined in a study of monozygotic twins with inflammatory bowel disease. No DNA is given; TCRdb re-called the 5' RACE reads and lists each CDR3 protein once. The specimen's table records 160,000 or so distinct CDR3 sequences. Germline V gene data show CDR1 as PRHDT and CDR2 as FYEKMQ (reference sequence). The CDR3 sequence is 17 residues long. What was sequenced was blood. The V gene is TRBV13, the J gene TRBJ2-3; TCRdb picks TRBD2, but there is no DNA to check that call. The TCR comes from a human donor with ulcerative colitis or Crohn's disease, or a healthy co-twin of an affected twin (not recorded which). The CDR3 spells CASSLGLAGSLTDTQYF.